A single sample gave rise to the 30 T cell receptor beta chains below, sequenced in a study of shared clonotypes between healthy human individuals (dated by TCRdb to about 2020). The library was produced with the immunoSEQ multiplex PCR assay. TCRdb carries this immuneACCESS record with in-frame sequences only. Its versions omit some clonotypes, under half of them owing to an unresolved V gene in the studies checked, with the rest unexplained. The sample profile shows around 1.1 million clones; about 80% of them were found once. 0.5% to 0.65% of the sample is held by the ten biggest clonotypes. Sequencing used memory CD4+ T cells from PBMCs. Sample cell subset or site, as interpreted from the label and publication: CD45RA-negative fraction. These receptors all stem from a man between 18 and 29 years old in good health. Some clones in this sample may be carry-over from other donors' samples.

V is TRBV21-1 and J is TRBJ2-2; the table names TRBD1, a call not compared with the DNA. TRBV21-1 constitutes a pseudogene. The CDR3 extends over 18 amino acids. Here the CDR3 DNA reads TGTGCCAGCAGCTCCCGAAGACCGAGCACAGCGAACACCGGGGAGCTGTTTTTT. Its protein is CASSSRRPSTANTGELFF.

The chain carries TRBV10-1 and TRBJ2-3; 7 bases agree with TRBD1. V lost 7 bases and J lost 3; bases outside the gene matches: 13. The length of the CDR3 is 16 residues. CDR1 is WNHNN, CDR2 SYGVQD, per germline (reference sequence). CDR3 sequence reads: CASKTIGTDRTDTQYF. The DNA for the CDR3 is TGCGCCAGCAAGACTATCGGGACAGATCGTACAGATACGCAGTATTTT.

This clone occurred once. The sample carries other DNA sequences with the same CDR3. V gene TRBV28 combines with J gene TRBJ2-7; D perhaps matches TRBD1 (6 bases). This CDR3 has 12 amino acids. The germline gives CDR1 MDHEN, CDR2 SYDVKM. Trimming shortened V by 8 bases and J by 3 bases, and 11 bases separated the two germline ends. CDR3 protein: CASGTGSYEQYF. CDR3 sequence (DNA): TGTGCCAGCGGAACAGGGAGCTACGAGCAGTACTTC. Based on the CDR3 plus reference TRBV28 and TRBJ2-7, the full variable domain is DVKVTQSSRYLVKRTGEKVFLECVQDMDHENMFWYRQDPGLGLRLIYFSYDVKMKEKGDIPEGYSVSREKKERFSLILESASTNQTSMYLCASGTGSYEQYFGPGTRLTVT.

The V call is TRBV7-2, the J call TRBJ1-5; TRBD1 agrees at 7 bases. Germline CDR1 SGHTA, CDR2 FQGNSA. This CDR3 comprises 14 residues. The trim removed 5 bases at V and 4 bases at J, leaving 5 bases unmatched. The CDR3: CASSLNRGNQPQHF. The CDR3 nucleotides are TGTGCCAGCAGCCTAAACAGGGGAAATCAGCCCCAGCATTTT.

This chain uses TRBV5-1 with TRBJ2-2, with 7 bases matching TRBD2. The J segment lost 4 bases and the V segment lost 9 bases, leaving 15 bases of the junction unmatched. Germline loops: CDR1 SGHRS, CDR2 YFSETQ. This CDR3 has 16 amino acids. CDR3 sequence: CATTRGRAARTGELFF. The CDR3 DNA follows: TGCGCCACCACCAGAGGGAGGGCCGCGCGCACCGGGGAGCTGTTTTTT.

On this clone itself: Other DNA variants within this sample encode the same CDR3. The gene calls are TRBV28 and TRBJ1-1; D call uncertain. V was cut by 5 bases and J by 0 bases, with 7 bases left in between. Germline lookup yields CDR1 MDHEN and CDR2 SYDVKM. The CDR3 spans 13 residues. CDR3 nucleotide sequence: TGTGCCAGCAGTCCGCCGATGAACACTGAAGCTTTCTTT. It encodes CASSPPMNTEAFF.

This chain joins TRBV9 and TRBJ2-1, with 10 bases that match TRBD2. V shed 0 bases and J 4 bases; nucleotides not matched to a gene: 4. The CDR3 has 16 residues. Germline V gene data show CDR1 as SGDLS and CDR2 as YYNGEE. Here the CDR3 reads CASSVVGTSEYNEQFF. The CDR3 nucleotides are TGTGCCAGCAGCGTAGTAGGGACTAGCGAGTACAATGAGCAGTTCTTC. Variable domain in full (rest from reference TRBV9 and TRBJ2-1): DSGVTQTPKHLITATGQRVTLRCSPRSGDLSVYWYQQSLDQGLQFLIQYYNGEERAKGNILERFSAQQFPDLHSELNLSSLELGDSALYFCASSVVGTSEYNEQFFGPGTRLTVL.

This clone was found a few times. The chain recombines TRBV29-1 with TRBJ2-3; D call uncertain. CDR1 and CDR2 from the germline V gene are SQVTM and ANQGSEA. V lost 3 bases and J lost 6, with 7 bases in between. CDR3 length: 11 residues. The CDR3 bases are TGCAGCGTTGATCCCGCGGATACGCAGTATTTT. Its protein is CSVDPADTQYF.

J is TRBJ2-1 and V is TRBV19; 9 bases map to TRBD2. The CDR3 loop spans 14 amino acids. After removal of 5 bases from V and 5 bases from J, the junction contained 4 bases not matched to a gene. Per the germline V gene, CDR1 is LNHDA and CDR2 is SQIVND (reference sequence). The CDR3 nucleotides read TGTGCCAGTAGTTCCGGGACTAGCCACAATGAGCAGTTCTTC. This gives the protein CASSSGTSHNEQFF.

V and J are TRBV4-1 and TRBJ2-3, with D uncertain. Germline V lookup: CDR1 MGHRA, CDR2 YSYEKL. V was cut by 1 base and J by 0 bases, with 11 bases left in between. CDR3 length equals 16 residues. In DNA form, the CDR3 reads TGCGCCAGCAGCCAAGTAGGCAGCTTCAGCACAGATACGCAGTATTTT. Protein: CASSQVGSFSTDTQYF.

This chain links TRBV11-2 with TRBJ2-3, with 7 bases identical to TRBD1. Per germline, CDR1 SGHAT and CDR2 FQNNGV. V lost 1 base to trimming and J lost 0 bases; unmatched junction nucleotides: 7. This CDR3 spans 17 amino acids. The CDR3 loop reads CASSLVLFRGSTDTQYF. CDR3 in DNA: TGTGCCAGCAGCTTAGTGTTATTCAGGGGGAGCACAGATACGCAGTATTTT. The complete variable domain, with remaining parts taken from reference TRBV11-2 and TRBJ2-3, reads EAGVAQSPRYKIIEKRQSVAFWCNPISGHATLYWYQQILGQGPKLLIQFQNNGVVDDSQLPKDRFSAERLKGVDSTLKIQPAKLEDSAVYLCASSLVLFRGSTDTQYFGPGTRLTVL.

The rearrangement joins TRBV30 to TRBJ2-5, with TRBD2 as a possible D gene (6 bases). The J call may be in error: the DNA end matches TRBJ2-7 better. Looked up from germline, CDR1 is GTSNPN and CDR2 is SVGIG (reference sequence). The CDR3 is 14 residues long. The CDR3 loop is CAWSVGLALGEQYF. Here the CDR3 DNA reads TGTGCCTGGAGTGTAGGGCTAGCGCTCGGCGAGCAGTACTTC.

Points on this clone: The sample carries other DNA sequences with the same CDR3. The CDR3 spells CASSPSQGTDTQYF. DNA for the CDR3: TGTGCCAGCTCACCAAGCCAGGGGACAGATACGCAGTATTTT. The J gene is TRBJ2-3, the V gene TRBV18; the D gene is possibly TRBD1 (6 bases). The germline V gene encodes CDR1 KGHSH and CDR2 LQKENI. The CDR3 covers 14 residues. The V end was cut by 2 bases, the J end by 3 bases, with 9 bases between.

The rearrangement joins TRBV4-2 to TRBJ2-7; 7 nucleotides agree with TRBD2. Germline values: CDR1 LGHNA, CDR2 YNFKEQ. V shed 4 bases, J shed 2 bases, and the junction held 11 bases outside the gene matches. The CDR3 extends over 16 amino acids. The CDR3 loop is CASSRVGLDQAYEQYF. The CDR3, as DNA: TGTGCCAGCAGCCGGGTTGGACTAGACCAAGCCTACGAGCAGTACTTC.

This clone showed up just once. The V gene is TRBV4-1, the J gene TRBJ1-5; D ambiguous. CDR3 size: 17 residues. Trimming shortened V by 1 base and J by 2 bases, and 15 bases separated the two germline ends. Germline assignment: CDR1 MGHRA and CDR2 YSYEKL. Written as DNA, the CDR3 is TGCGCCAGCAGCCAAGGGTCGGGGTTCCGTCGCAATCAGCCCCAGCATTTT. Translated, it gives CASSQGSGFRRNQPQHF.

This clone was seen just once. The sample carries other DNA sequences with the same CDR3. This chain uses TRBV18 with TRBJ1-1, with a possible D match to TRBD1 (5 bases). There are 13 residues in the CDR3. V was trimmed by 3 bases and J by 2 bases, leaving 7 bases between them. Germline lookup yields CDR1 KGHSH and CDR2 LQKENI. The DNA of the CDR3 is TGTGCCAGCTCACCCCAGGGTAACACTGAAGCTTTCTTT. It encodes CASSPQGNTEAFF.

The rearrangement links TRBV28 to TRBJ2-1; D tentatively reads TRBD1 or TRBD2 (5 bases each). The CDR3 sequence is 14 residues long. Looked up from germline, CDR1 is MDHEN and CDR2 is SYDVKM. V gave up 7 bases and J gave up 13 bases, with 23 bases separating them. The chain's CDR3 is CASTIGGSRARQFF. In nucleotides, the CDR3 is TGTGCCAGCACCATTGGGGGAAGTCGGGCCCGACAGTTCTTC.

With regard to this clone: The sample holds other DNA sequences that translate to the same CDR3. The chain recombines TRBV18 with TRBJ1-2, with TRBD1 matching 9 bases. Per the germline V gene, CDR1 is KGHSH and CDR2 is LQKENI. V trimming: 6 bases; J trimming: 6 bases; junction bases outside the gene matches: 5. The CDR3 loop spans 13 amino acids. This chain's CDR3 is CASSPGTGNGYTF. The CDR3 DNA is TGTGCCAGCTCGCCCGGGACAGGGAATGGCTACACCTTC.

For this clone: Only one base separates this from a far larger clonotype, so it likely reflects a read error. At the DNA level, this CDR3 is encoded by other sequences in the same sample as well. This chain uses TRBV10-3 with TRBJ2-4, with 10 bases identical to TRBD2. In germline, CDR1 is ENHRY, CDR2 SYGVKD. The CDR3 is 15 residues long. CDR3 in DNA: TGTGCCATCAGTTTAGCGGGAGGTCAGAAAAACATCCAGTACTTC. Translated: CAISLAGGQKNIQYF.

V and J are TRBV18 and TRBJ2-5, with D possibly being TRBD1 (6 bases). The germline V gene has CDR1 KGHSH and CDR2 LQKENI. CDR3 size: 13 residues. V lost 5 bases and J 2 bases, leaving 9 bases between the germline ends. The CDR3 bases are TGTGCCAGCTCAACAGGGATGCAAGAGACCCAGTACTTC. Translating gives CASSTGMQETQYF.

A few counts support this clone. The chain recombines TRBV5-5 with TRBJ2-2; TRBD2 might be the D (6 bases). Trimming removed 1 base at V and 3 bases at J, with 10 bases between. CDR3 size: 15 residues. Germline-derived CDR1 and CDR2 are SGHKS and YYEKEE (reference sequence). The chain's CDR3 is CASSLYGSYTGELFF. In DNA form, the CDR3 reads TGTGCCAGCAGCTTGTACGGGAGCTACACCGGGGAGCTGTTTTTT.

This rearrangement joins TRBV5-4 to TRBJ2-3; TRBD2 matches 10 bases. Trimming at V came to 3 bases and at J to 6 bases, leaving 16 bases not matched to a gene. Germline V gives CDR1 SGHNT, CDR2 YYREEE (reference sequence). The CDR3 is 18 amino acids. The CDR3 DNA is TGTGCCAGCAGCTCCCCCGGAGGGGCTAGCGGGAGAACGGATACGCAGTATTTT. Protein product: CASSSPGGASGRTDTQYF.

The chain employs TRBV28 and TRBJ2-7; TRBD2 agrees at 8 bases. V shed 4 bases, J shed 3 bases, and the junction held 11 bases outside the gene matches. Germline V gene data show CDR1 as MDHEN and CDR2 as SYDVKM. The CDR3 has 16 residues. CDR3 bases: TGTGCCAGCAGTTCCTCCCTCAGCGGGAGAGTCTACGAGCAGTACTTC. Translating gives CASSSSLSGRVYEQYF.

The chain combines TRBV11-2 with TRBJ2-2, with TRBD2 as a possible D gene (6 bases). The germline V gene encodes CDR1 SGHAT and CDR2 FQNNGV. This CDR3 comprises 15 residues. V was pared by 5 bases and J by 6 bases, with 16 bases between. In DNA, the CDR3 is TGTGCCAGCAGCCTCCTAGGAGGGTCGGCCGGGGAGCTGTTTTTT. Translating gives CASSLLGGSAGELFF.

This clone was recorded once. DNA for the CDR3: TGTGCCAGCAGCCACCTAGACAGGTCCGCTCAGCCCCAGCATTTT. This translates into CASSHLDRSAQPQHF. The gene calls are TRBV2 and TRBJ1-5; possibly TRBD1 for D (6 bases). Germline lookup yields CDR1 SNHLY and CDR2 FYNNEI. The CDR3 has 15 amino acids. V was pared by 6 bases and J by 6 bases, with 18 bases between. Full variable domain (remainder filled in from reference TRBV2 and TRBJ1-5): EPEVTQTPSHQVTQMGQEVILRCVPISNHLYFYWYRQILGQKVEFLVSFYNNEISEKSEIFDDQFSVERPDGSNFTLKIRSTKLEDSAMYFCASSHLDRSAQPQHFGDGTRLSIL.

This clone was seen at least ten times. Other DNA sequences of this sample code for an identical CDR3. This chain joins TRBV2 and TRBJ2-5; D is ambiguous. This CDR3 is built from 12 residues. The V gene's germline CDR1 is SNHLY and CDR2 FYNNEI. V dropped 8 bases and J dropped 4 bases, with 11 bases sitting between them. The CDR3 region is CASGKVSETQYF. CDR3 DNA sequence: TGTGCCAGCGGGAAGGTTTCAGAGACCCAGTACTTC.

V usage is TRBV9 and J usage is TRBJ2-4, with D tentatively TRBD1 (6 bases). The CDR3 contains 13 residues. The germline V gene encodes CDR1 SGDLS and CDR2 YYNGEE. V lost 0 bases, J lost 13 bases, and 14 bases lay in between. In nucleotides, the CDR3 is TGTGCCAGCAGCGTAGGAGGGGGTTTAATACAGTACTTC. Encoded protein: CASSVGGGLIQYF.

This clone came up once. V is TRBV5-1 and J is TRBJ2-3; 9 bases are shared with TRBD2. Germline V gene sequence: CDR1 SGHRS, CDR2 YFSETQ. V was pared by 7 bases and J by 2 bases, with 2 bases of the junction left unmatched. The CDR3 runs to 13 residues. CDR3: CASRLAATDTQYF. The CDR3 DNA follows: TGCGCCAGCCGACTAGCGGCCACAGATACGCAGTATTTT.

The CDR3 protein is CAWSVNRGRGYTF. CDR3 nucleotide sequence: TGTGCCTGGAGTGTAAACCGGGGTCGAGGCTACACCTTC. The chain carries TRBV30 and TRBJ1-2, with D unresolved. Germline lookup yields CDR1 GTSNPN and CDR2 SVGIG (reference sequence). The V end lost 0 bases, the J end lost 8 bases, and 13 bases lay between the germline ends. This CDR3 is built from 13 residues.

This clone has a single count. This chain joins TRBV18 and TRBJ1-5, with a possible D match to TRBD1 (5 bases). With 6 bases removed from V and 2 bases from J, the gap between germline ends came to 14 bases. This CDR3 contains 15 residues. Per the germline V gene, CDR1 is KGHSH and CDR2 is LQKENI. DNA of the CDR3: TGTGCCAGCTCGCACCCCGGGACCCGCAATCAGCCCCAGCATTTT. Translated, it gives CASSHPGTRNQPQHF.